One T cell receptor beta chain is described in this entry. These data originate in a study of blood T cell repertoires in COVID-19. About the research overall: Material from acute and convalescent COVID-19 was sourced from the United States, Italy and Spain. T cells, B-cell-depleted T cells, or PBMCs provided the cDNA or gDNA that served as material.

In Seattle, patients joined the study during active infection and were tracked longitudinally. Original analysis: Amplification from reference gene primers served as the basis for estimated nucleated cell counts. Data came from immunoSEQ multiplex PCR; TCRdb stores just in-frame clones and leaves some out. That table is the source of V, J and clone size, and D and trimming were worked out from the DNA. The data contain 150,000 to 200,000 clones, around 86% of them singletons. The germline V gene has CDR1 MNHEY and CDR2 SMNVEV (reference sequence). This CDR3 has 15 amino acids. V was pared by 2 bases and J by 0 bases, with 8 bases between.

The J gene is TRBJ2-1, the V gene TRBV27; D uncertain. The sequencing sample was made of peripheral blood. The TCR originated in a woman aged 65 to 85 with COVID-19, enrolled during active disease. The CDR3 region is CASSLIVSSYNEQFF. The DNA for the CDR3 is TGTGCCAGCAGTTTAATAGTAAGCTCCTACAATGAGCAGTTCTTC.